This TCR beta chain was obtained from a study of shared clonotypes between healthy human individuals (dated by TCRdb to about 2020). Broadly, across the study: Three men and a couple of women, aged 18 to 49 years, made up the cohort. To estimate repertoire size and how much clonotype sharing occurs between individuals, the study deeply sequenced the blood TCR repertoires of about five healthy adults. Each donor's leukapheresis produced roughly between roughly 0.85 and 9.5 billion PBMCs. To increase sequencing depth and limit assay-specific biases, TCR repertoire library preparation and sequencing were carried out by different laboratories using diverse techniques.

Healthy HIV-negative adults with no recently reported acute infections or vaccinations were included as donors. Every donor was a Caucasian adult living in Nashville, Tennessee, USA. In the unsorted samples, 70 million to 95 million PBMCs were counted, and genomic DNA was extracted using the QIAamp DNA Blood Mini kit. After blood collection by leukapheresis, PBMCs were isolated using Ficoll-Histopaque density gradient centrifugation and then cryopreserved in the vapor phase of liquid nitrogen. What the study reported, not specific to this receptor: Pairwise subsampling led to the expectation that sequencing depth would affect the degree of clonotype sharing among donors. Sampling was restricted to blood, and TCR repertoires in tissues likely differ from the TCR repertoires found in blood. The small number of donors limited the genetic and exposure-history diversity represented.

The V end loses 2 bases and the J end loses 0 bases, and a stretch of 15 bases separates them. Taken from cysteine to phenylalanine, the CDR3 has 17 residues. The kept DNA is CDR3 alone, 51 bases in frame from the first base. CDR1 and CDR2 are drawn from the germline V gene: SGHAT, FQNNGV. In the case of this clone: Its antigen remains unidentified. No base quality values were provided; no much bigger clone lies one nucleotide off.

TCR CDR3 regions were amplified from genomic DNA by multiplex PCR using the deep immunoSEQ assay. Extracted genomic DNA from each cell subset was distributed evenly across all wells of several immunoSEQ 96-well plates, and each plate was treated as a replicate. For unsorted PBMC, 300 ng genomic DNA, equal to 32,000 or so T cell genomes, was loaded into each replicate PCR. Unsorted PBMC genomic DNA was sequenced across ten immunoSEQ deep assay plates. The purified libraries were quantified using a Qubit 3.0 fluorometer, sized with a Bioanalyzer 2100, and then quantified again using the KAPA Library Quantification kit. Each immunoSEQ 96-well plate was sequenced on its own single-read 150-cycle Illumina NextSeq 550 flow cell. Per the source publication's procedure: Because only junctional sequences without quality scores were contained in the immunoSEQ output, filtering matching that applied to full-length reads could not be performed. To assign V/J genes and CDR3, sequences were annotated using PyIR, a Python wrapper for IgBLAST v1.9, with IMGT germline references. Reads with weak V/J assignments (E-value above 1e-6), missing CDR3, stop codons, out-of-frame junctions, or ambiguous translated residues were removed. V3J clonotypes were defined by identical inferred V gene, J gene, and CDR3 amino acid sequence. The percentage overlap between two repertoires was calculated by dividing the number of shared unique clonotypes by the size of the smaller repertoire. Repertoire richness was assessed with RTK rarefaction, the Chao1 estimator, and Recon v2.1 estimates of unobserved clonotypes. TCRdb holds this immuneACCESS table with in-frame rearrangements only. Some clones are missing; in checked studies, unresolved V genes explain under half, and the rest has no known cause. V and J calls and clone size are given by that table; D and trimming were obtained from the DNA. This sample holds fewer than 600,000 clones; 70% to 80% were observed only once. Together, the top ten hold over 10% of the sample.

The TCR originated in a woman aged 40-49 years in good health. Some clones in this sample may be carry-over from other donors' samples. This receptor chain uses TRBV11-2 and TRBJ2-3, and possibly TRBD1, on 7 matching bases. Sequenced: PBMCs. The CDR3 in this case is CASSLKGGGISTDTQYF. The nucleotide sequence is given as TGTGCCAGCAGCTTAAAAGGGGGCGGGATCAGCACAGATACGCAGTATTTT.